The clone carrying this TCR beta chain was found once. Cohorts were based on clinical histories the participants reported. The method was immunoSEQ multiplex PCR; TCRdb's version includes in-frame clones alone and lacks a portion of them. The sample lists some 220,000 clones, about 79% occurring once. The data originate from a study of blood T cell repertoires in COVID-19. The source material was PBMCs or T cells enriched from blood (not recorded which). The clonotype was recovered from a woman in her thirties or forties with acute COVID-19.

The CDR3 region is CASSQAISGGAYNEQFF. Here the CDR3 DNA reads TGCGCCAGCAGCCAGGCCATTAGCGGGGGGGCCTACAATGAGCAGTTCTTC. The gene calls are TRBV4-3 and TRBJ2-1, with TRBD2 matching over 11 bases. CDR3 size: 17 residues. Per germline, CDR1 LGHNA and CDR2 YSLEER. J gave up 2 bases and V 3 bases, and 6 bases lay outside the gene matches.